This TCR beta chain was recovered during a study of Ad26.COV2.S vaccination and SARS-CoV-2 variants. Overall study: Ad26.COV2.S, an intramuscular injection, was given once or twice 56 days apart.

Looked up from germline, CDR1 is MNHEY and CDR2 is SMNVEV (reference sequence). This CDR3 comprises 14 residues. Trimming stripped 3 bases from V and 6 bases from J, with 11 bases between. Data came from immunoSEQ multiplex PCR; TCRdb stores just in-frame clones and leaves some out. The data show some 390,000 clones, about nine tenths seen once. Regarding treatment: over 15 received Ad26.COV2.S at low or high dose, single or two shots; several received placebo; per-sample allocation not given. On day 63 after the first injection, vaccine and placebo recipients gave samples. The vaccine antigen was prefusion-stabilized Wuhan SARS-CoV-2 spike.

The receptor was derived from a person between 18 and 65 years old who received the Ad26.COV2.S COVID-19 vaccine or a placebo. J is TRBJ2-2 and V is TRBV27; D tentatively reads TRBD1 or TRBD2 (5 bases each). Sequencing was performed on peripheral blood, taken in a trial of Ad26.COV2.S vaccine versus placebo. As DNA, the CDR3 is TGTGCCAGCAGTTTCGGGACCGTTCCCGGGGAGCTGTTTTTT. It yields the protein CASSFGTVPGELFF.